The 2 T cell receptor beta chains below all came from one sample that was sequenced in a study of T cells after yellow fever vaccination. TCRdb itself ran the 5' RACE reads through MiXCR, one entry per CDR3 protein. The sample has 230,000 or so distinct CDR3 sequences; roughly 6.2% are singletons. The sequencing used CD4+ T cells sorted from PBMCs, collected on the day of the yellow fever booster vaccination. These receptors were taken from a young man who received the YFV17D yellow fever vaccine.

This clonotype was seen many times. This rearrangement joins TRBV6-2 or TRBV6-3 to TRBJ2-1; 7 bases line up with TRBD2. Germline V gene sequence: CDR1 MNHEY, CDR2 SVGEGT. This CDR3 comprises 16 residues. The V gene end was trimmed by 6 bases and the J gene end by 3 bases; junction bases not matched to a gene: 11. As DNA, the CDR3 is TGTGCCAGCAGCAAAGCCGGGACTAAGGACTACAATGAGCAGTTCTTC. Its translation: CASSKAGTKDYNEQFF.

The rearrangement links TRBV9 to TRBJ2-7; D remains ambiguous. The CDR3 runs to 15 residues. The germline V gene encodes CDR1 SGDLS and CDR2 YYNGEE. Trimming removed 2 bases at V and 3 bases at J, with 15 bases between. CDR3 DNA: TGTGCCAGCAGCGTTTTCGGTGGGGAAGGCTACGAGCAGTACTTC. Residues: CASSVFGGEGYEQYF.